The text below deals with one TCR beta chain. Germline V lookup: CDR1 GTSNPN, CDR2 SVGIG (reference sequence). The CDR3 extends over 16 amino acids. Between the trimmed V and J ends, which lost 3 bases and 3 bases, there was a span of 20 bases. This entry is derived from a study of blood T cell repertoires in COVID-19. Turning to the study itself: The United States, Italy and Spain provided the acute and convalescent COVID-19 samples. T cells, B-cell-depleted T cells, or PBMCs supplied cDNA or gDNA.

The authors' processing: Reference gene primer amplification in the assay estimated nucleated cell counts. Sequencing was performed with immunoSEQ multiplex PCR; in TCRdb, only in-frame clones are kept and a portion is missing. V and J calls and clone size are given by that table; D and trimming were obtained from the DNA. The sample includes roughly 200,000 clones, approximately 80% of them seen just once. The source material was peripheral blood. This sequence was found in a woman aged 80 or over with active or convalescent COVID-19. The gene calls are TRBV30 and TRBJ1-2, with D possibly being TRBD1 (5 bases). CDR3 residues: CAWRPTWGRGDYGYTF. The CDR3 coding sequence is TGTGCCTGGAGGCCAACCTGGGGTCGGGGGGACTATGGCTACACCTTC. Using reference TRBV30 and TRBJ1-2 for the parts outside the CDR3, the full variable domain is SQTIHQWPATLVQPVGSPLSLECTVEGTSNPNLYWYRQAAGRGLQLLFYSVGIGQISSEVPQNLSASRPQDRQFILSSKKLLLSDSGFYLCAWRPTWGRGDYGYTFGSGTRLTVV.